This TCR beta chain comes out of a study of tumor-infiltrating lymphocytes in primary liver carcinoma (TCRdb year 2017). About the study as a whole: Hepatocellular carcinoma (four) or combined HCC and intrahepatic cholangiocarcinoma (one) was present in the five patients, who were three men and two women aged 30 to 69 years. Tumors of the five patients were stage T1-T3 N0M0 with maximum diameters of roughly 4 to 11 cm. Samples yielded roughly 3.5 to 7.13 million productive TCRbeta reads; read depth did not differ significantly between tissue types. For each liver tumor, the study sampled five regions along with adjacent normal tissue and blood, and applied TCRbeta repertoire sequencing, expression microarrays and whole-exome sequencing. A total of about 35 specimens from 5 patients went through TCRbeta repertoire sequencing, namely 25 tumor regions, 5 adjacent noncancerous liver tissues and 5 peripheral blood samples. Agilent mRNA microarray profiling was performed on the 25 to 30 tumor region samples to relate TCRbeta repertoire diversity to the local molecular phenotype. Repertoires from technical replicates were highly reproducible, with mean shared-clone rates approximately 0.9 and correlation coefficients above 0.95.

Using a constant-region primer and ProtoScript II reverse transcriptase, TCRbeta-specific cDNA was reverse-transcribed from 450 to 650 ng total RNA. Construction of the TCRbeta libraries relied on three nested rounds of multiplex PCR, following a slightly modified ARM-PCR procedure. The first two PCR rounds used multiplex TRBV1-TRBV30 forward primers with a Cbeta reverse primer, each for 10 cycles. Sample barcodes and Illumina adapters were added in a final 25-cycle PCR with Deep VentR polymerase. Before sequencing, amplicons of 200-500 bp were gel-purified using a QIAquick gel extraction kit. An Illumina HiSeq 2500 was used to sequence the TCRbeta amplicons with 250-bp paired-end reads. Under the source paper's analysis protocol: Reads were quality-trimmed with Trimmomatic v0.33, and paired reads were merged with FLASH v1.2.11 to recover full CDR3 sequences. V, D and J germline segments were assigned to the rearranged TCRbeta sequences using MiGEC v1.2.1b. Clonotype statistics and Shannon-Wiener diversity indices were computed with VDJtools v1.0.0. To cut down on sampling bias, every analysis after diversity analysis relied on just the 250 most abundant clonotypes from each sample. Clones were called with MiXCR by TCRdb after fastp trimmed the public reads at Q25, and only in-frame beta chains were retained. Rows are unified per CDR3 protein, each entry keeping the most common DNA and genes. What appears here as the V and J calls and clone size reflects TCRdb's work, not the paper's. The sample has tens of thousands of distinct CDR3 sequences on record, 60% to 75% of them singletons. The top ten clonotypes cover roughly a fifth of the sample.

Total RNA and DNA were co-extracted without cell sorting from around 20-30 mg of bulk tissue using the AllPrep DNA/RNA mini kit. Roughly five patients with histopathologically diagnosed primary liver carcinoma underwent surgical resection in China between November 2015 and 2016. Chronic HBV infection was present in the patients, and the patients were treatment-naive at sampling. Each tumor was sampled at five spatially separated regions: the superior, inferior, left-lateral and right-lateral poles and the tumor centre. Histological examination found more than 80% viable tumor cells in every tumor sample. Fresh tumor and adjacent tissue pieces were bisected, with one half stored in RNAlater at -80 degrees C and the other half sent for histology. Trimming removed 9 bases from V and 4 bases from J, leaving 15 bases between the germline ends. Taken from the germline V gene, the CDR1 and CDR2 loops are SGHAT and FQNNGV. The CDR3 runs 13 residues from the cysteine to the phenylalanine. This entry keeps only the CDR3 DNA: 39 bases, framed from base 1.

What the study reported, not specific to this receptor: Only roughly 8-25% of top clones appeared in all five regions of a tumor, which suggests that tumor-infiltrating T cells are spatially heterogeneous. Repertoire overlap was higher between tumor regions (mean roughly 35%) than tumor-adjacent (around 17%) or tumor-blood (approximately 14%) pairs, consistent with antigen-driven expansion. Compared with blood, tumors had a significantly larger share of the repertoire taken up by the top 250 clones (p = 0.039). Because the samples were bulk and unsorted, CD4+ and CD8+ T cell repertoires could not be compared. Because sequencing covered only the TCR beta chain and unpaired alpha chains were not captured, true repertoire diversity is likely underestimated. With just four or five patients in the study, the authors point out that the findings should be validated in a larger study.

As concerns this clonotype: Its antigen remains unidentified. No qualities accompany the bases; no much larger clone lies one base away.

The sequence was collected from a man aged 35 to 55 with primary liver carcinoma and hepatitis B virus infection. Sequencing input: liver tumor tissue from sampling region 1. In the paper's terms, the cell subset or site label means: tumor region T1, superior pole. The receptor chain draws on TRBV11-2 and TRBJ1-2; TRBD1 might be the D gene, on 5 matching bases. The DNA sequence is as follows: TGTGCCAGTAACTTAGAGGGGACCTATGGCTACACCTTC. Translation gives CASNLEGTYGYTF. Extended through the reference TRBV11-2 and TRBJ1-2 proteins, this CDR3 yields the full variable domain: EAGVAQSPRYKIIEKRQSVAFWCNPISGHATLYWYQQILGQGPKLLIQFQNNGVVDDSQLPKDRFSAERLKGVDSTLKIQPAKLEDSAVYLCASNLEGTYGYTFGSGTRLTVV.